The TCR beta chain under discussion was sequenced for a study of blood T cell repertoires in COVID-19. Study context: The United States, Italy and Spain provided the acute and convalescent COVID-19 samples.

Trimming took off 2 bases at V and 8 bases at J, with 10 bases between the two ends. This CDR3 is built from 13 residues. Per germline, CDR1 SGHVS and CDR2 FQNEAQ. Original processing methods: Nucleated cell counts were estimated from reference gene primer amplification. Profiling relied on immunoSEQ multiplex PCR, and the TCRdb table lists in-frame clones only, not all of them. The V and J calls and clone size come from that table; D and trimming were worked out from the DNA. The repertoire holds fewer than 250,000 clones, more than 75% seen once, with around 10% in the top ten. This clonotype originated in a man aged 45-65 years with COVID-19, enrolled during active disease. V gene TRBV7-8 combines with J gene TRBJ2-4; D is possibly TRBD1 (6 bases). The material sequenced was peripheral blood. CDR3 sequence: CASSLREGDIQYF. CDR3 nucleotides: TGTGCCAGCAGCTTAAGAGAGGGGGACATTCAGTACTTC. Variable domain in full (rest from reference TRBV7-8 and TRBJ2-4): GAGVSQSPRYKVAKRGQDVALRCDPISGHVSLFWYQQALGQGPEFLTYFQNEAQLDKSGLPSDRFFAERPEGSVSTLKIQRTQQEDSAVYLCASSLREGDIQYFGAGTRLSVL.